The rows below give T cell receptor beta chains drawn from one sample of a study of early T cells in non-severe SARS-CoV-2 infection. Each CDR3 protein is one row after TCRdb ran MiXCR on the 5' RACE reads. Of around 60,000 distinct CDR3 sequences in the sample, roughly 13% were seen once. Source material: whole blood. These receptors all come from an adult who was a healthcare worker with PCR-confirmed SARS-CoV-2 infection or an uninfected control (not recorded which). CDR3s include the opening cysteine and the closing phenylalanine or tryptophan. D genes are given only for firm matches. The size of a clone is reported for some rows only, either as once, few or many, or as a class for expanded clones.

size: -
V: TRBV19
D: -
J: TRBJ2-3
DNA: TGTGCCACCGCCGAACATTACGGGAGCACAGATACGCAGTATTTT
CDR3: CATAEHYGSTDTQYF

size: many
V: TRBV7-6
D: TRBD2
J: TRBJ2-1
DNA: TGTGCCAGCAGCTTAAGGCCGGGACTAGCGGGGGCGACCTCCTACAATGAGCAGTTCTTC
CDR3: CASSLRPGLAGATSYNEQFF

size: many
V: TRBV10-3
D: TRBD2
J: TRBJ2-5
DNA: TGTGCCACCCAAACGGGGACTAGCCAAGAGACCCAGTACTTC
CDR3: CATQTGTSQETQYF

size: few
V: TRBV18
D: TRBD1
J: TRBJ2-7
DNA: TGTGCCAGCTCACTCGGACAGGGGACCGTCTACGAGCAGTACTTC
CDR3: CASSLGQGTVYEQYF

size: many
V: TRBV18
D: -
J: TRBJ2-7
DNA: TGTGCCAGCTCCCCCTCAAGGGACGGCCTGCGGCAGTACTTC
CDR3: CASSPSRDGLRQYF

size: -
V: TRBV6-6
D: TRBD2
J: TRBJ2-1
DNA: TGTGCCAGCACTCTACTAGCGGGAGGGTACAATGAGCAGTTCTTC
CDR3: CASTLLAGGYNEQFF

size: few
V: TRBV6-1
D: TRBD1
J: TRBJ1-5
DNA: TGTGCCAGCAGTGTCCGGACAGGGTATAGCAATCAGCCCCAGCATTTT
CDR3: CASSVRTGYSNQPQHF

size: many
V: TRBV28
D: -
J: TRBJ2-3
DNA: TGTGCCAGCAGTTTAACGTCGGTACCCGTGGATACGCAGTATTTT
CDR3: CASSLTSVPVDTQYF

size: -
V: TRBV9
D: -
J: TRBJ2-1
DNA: TGTGCCAGCAGCGTAGGGGAGGTCGTTGAGCAGTTCTTC
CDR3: CASSVGEVVEQFF

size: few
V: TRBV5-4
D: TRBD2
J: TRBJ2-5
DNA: TGTGCCAGCAGCGAGGGACCTTCCGGACTAGCGGGAGGGACCCAGTACTTC
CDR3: CASSEGPSGLAGGTQYF

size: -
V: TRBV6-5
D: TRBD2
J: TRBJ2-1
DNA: TGTGCCAGCAGTTACTCCCCTTTGGCGGGGGTATACAATGAGCAGTTCTTC
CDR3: CASSYSPLAGVYNEQFF

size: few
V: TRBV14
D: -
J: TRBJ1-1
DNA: TGTGCCAGCAGCCTTCCGGGACAGAACACTGAAGCTTTCTTT
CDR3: CASSLPGQNTEAFF

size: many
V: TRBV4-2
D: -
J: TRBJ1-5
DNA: TGTGCCAGCAGCCAAGGAAGCGAAGGCAATCAGCCCCAGCATTTT
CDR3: CASSQGSEGNQPQHF

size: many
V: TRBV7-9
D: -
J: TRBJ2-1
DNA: TGTGCCAGCAGCTCCCCGGGATACTACAATGAGCAGTTCTTC
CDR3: CASSSPGYYNEQFF

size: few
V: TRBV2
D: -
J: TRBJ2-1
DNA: TGTGCCAGCAGTGAAGCGAGTGCCTTAGACAATGAGCAGTTCTTC
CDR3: CASSEASALDNEQFF

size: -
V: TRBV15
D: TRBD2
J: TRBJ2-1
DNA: TGTGCCACCAGCAGAGTAGCGGGGGGGGTCCGGACCTACAATGAGCAGTTCTTC
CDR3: CATSRVAGGVRTYNEQFF

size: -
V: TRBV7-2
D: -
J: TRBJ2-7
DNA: TGTGCCAGCAGCTTGACCATGGGGCAATATGAGCAGTACTTC
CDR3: CASSLTMGQYEQYF

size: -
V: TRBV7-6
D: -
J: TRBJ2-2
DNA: TGTGCCAGCAGCGCTGTTCTCGCCGGGGAGCTGTTTTTT
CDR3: CASSAVLAGELFF

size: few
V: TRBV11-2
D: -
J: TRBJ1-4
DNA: TGTGCCAGCAGCTTCACGGGGACCCCCCAGGAAAAACTGTTTTTT
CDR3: CASSFTGTPQEKLFF

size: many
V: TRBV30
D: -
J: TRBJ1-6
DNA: TGTGCCTGGAGAGTCGTTCCCCCCTATAATTCACCCCTCCACTTT
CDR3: CAWRVVPPYNSPLHF

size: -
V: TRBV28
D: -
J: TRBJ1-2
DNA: TGTGCCAGCAGTTTTTTGGGGGTGGCCTATGGCTACACCTTC
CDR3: CASSFLGVAYGYTF

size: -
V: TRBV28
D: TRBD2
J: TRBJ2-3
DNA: TGTGCCAGCAGTGGACTAGTCACAGATACGCAGTATTTT
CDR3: CASSGLVTDTQYF

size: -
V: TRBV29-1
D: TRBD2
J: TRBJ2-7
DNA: TGCAGCGTTGAAGATCCAGCGGGAGGTAGCTCCTACGAGCAGTACTTC
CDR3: CSVEDPAGGSSYEQYF

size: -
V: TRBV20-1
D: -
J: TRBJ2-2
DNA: TGCAGTGCAACCGGGACCTTCACCGGGGAGCTGTTTTTT
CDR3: CSATGTFTGELFF

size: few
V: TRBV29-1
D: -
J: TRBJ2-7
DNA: TGCAGCGTTGAATACGGGTACGAGCAGTACTTC
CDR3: CSVEYGYEQYF

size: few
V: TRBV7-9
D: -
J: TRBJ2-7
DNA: TGTGCCAGCAGCTCCACCCAGGGGTTCTACGAGCAGTACTTC
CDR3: CASSSTQGFYEQYF

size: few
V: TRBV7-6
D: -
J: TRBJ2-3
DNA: TGTGCCAGCAGCTCCTACACAGATACGCAGTATTTT
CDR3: CASSSYTDTQYF

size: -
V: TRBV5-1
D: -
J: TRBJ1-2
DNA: TGCGCCAGCAGCGCCGGGGGGGCGAACTATGGCTACACCTTC
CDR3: CASSAGGANYGYTF

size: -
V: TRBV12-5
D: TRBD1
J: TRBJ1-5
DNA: TGTGCTAGTGGTTTGGTACTCCCCGGGACAGGGGGCGCCGGACAGCCCCAGCATTTT
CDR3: CASGLVLPGTGGAGQPQHF

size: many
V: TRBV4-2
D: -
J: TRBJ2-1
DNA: TGTGCCAGCAGCCAAGACCAGTCCCGGGTCTCCTACAATGAGCAGTTCTTC
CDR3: CASSQDQSRVSYNEQFF

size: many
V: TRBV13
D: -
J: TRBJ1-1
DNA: TGTGCCAGCAGCATAACCACTGAAGCTTTCTTT
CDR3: CASSITTEAFF

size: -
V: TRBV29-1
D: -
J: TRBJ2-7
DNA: TGCAGCGTTGTTGCAGGGAGCTCCTACGAGCAGTACTTC
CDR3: CSVVAGSSYEQYF

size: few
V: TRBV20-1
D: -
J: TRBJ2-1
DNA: TGCAGTGCTAGTTGGGGGATCTACAATGAGCAGTTCTTC
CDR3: CSASWGIYNEQFF

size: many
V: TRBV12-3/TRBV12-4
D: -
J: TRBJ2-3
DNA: TGTGCCAGCAGGAAGGTGGGGGGCGCAGATACGCAGTATTTT
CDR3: CASRKVGGADTQYF

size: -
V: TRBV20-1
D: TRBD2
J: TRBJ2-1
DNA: TGCTGTGCGGACGGGGGTGGGACTAGCGTTCGACGGAGCTCCTACAATGAGCAGTTCTTC
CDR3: CCADGGGTSVRRSSYNEQFF

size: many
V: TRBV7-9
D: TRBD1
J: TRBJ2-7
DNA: TGTGCCAGCAGCTCCGATATGGGACAGGGCAACGAGCAGTACTTC
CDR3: CASSSDMGQGNEQYF

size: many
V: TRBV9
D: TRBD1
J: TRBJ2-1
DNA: TGTGCCAGCAGCCTCCGGAGTGACAGGGGGATAAATGAGCAGTTCTTC
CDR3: CASSLRSDRGINEQFF

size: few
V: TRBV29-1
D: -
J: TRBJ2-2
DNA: TGCAGCGTTGAAACGGGTCCCGGGGAGCTGTTTTTT
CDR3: CSVETGPGELFF

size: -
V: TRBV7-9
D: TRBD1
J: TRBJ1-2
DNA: TGTGCCAGCAGCCCTACCGGGACAGGGCGTGGCTACACCTTC
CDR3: CASSPTGTGRGYTF

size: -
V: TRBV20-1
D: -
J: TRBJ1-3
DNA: TGCAGTGCCTGGACAGTCTCTGGAAACACCATATATTTT
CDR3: CSAWTVSGNTIYF

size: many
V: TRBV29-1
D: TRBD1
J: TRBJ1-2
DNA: TGCAGCGTTTTGTCCAGGGGGGATGGCTACACCTTC
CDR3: CSVLSRGDGYTF

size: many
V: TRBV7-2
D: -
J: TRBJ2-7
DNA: TGTGCCAGCAGCTTCATGATGGCGGGCCCCTACGAGCAGTACTTC
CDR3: CASSFMMAGPYEQYF

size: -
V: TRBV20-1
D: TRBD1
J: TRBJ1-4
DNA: TGCAGTGCTGACCCAACAGGGGTGCCTAATGAAAAACTGTTTTTT
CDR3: CSADPTGVPNEKLFF

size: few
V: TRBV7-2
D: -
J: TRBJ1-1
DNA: TGTGCCAGCAGCTTGGGCCGACGGACGAACACTGAAGCTTTCTTT
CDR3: CASSLGRRTNTEAFF

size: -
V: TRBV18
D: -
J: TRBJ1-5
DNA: TGTGCCAGCTCACCTCGGTCGGGGGATCAGCCCCAGCATTTT
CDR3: CASSPRSGDQPQHF

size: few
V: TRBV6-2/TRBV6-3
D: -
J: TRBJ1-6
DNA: TGTGCCAGCAGTTGGGGGAACAGGAATAATTCACCCCTCCACTTT
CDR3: CASSWGNRNNSPLHF

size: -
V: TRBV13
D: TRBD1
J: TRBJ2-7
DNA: TGTGCCAGTAAGCCGGGACAGGGTATCGAGCAGTACTTC
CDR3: CASKPGQGIEQYF

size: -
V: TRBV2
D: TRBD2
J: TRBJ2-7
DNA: TGTGCCGGTCAACAGGCACGGACTAGCAGCTACGAGCAGTACTTC
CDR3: CAGQQARTSSYEQYF

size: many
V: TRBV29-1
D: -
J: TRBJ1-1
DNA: TGCAGCGTGAGCCCTGACAGCCCTTACACTGAAGCTTTCTTT
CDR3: CSVSPDSPYTEAFF

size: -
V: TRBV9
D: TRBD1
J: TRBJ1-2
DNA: TGTGCCAGCAGCGTAGGTGGGACAGTAGTTAACTATGGCTACACCTTC
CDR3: CASSVGGTVVNYGYTF

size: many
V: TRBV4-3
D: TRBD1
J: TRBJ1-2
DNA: TGCGCCAGCAGCCCGTCAGGGGGCTCACTTCGATATGGCTACACCTTC
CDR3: CASSPSGGSLRYGYTF

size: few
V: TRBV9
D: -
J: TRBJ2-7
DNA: TGTGCCAGCAGCAGTGGACGGGAGCAGTACTTC
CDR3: CASSSGREQYF

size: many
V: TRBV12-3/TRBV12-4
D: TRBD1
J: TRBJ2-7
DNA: TGTGCCAGCAGTTACAGGGGGCATGAGCAGTACTTC
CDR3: CASSYRGHEQYF

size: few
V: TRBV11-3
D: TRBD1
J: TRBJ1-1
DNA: TGTGCCAGCAGCTGGACAGGGAGGACTGAAGCTTTCTTT
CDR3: CASSWTGRTEAFF

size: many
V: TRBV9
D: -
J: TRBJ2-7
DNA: TGTGCCAGCAGCGTCACCGGGACACACTCCTACGAGCAGTACTTC
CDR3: CASSVTGTHSYEQYF

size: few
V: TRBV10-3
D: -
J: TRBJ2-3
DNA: TGTGCCATCAGTGAAAGGGGGAGCCGGGATACGCAGTATTTT
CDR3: CAISERGSRDTQYF

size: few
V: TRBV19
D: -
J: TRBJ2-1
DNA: TGTGCCAGTAGTCATGGGATCTCCTACAATGAGCAGTTCTTC
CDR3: CASSHGISYNEQFF

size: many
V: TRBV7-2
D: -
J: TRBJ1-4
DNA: TGTGCCAGCAGCGCGAACAGTGATCCGGGTGAAAAACTGTTTTTT
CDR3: CASSANSDPGEKLFF

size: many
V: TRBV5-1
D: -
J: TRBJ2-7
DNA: TGCGCCAGCAGCTTGGAACGTGAGCAGTACTTC
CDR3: CASSLEREQYF

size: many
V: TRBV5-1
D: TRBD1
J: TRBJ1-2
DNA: TGCGCCAGCAGCCCGACAGGGGCTGGCTACACCTTC
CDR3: CASSPTGAGYTF